This record concerns one T cell receptor beta chain sequence. What it recognizes is unknown. The entry originates in a study of tumor-infiltrating lymphocytes in localized non-small cell lung cancer. Generated by immunoSEQ multiplex PCR, the TCRdb table keeps only in-frame clones and is missing some. The table shows approximately 12,000 clones, with 68% occurring only once. Study outcomes and limitations: Not all patients were TCR sequenced, owing to tissue quantity. Compared with uninvolved lung, tumors showed higher T cell infiltration by TCRbeta sequencing.

Germline trimming cut 3 bases from V and 2 bases from J; bases unmatched to any gene: 9. The CDR3 length is 16 residues. The germline CDR1 and CDR2 sequences are SGDLS and YYNGEE. The sequence came from a human donor with non-small cell lung cancer. The chain joins TRBV9 to TRBJ2-3, with 7 positions matching TRBD1. Sequenced: lung tumor tissue. CDR3 in amino acids: CASSAGRQGATDTQYF. The CDR3 DNA follows: TGTGCCAGCAGCGCCGGTAGACAGGGTGCCACAGATACGCAGTATTTT.